This TCR beta chain was found in a study of blood T cell repertoires in COVID-19. Sequencing was performed with immunoSEQ multiplex PCR; in TCRdb, only in-frame clones are kept and a portion is missing. The data hold about 210,000 clones, with around 87% observed a single time. The age range of participants was 18 to 89 years, with residence in about 25 US areas. Deletions cut 6 bases from V and 0 bases from J, with 15 bases between. This CDR3 region has 15 residues. The germline V gene encodes CDR1 LNHDA and CDR2 SQIVND (reference sequence). The sample taken for sequencing was PBMCs or T cells enriched from blood (not recorded which). This chain links TRBV19 with TRBJ2-7, with D hard to call. The receptor was derived from a man younger than 45 in a cohort exposed to, infected with or recovered from COVID-19 (not recorded which). In DNA form, the CDR3 reads TGTGCCAGTAGCTTTTTCCACACGTCCTCCTACGAGCAGTACTTC. Its translation: CASSFFHTSSYEQYF. Complete variable domain (other parts from reference TRBV19 and TRBJ2-7): DGGITQSPKYLFRKEGQNVTLSCEQNLNHDAMYWYRQDPGQGLRLIYYSQIVNDFQKGDIAEGYSVSREKKESFPLTVTSAQKNPTAFYLCASSFFHTSSYEQYFGPGTRLTVT.